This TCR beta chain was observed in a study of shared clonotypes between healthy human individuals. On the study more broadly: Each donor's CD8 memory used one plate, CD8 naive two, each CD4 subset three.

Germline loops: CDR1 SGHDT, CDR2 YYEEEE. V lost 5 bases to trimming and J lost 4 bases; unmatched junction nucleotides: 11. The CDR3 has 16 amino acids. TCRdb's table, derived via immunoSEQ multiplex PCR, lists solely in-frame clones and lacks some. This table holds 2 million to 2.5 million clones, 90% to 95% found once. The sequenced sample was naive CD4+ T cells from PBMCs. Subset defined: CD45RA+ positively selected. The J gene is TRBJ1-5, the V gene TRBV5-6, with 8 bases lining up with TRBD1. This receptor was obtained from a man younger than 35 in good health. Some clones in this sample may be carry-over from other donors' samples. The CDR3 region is CASRHRGQAANQPQHF. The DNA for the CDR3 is TGTGCCAGCAGGCATCGGGGACAGGCGGCTAATCAGCCCCAGCATTTT.